The sequence of this T cell receptor (beta chain) was determined in a study of OX40 agonist ivuxolimab in advanced cancers. Across the whole study: Dosing consisted of intravenous ivuxolimab at 0.01 to 10 mg/kg every 2 weeks. Study conclusions and caveats: The authors also found low normalized T-cell clonal expansion in some nonresponders. At 0.1 to 3.0 mg/kg, clonal expansion of CD4+ and CD8+ blood T cells had occurred by week 6.

Germline V gene data show CDR1 as MNHEY and CDR2 as SMNVEV (reference sequence). The J segment lost 5 bases and the V segment lost 4 bases, leaving 7 bases of the junction unmatched. The CDR3 covers 17 residues. TCRdb keeps only in-frame clones here, not all; method: immunoSEQ multiplex PCR. The table includes around 20,000 clones, roughly 70% detected once. At cycle 4 day 1, cycle 7 day 1, and baseline, blood was sampled. About this clone itself: The antigen is not known.

The chain links TRBV27 to TRBJ2-3, with TRBD2 matching 15 bases. This receptor was identified in an adult with an advanced solid tumor such as melanoma, head and neck, liver or kidney cancer. The source material was CD4+ or CD8+ T cells sorted from blood, sampled in a trial of the OX40 agonist ivuxolimab. Written as DNA, the CDR3 is TGTGCCAGCAGTTCGTGGACTAGCGGGGGGGCCGAAGATACGCAGTATTTT. This translates into CASSSWTSGGAEDTQYF.